Following are 29 T cell receptor beta chains from one sample sequenced in a study of T cell repertoires and Cas9 in healthy adults. Sequencing was performed with immunoSEQ multiplex PCR; in TCRdb, only in-frame clones are kept and a portion is missing. Among tens of thousands of clones listed, about 90% were seen once. Input material: CD4+ effector T cells (CD127+, CD25-, CD137-, CD154-) from PBMCs; culture status not recorded. These receptors originate from a human donor in good health.

The chain links TRBV30 to TRBJ1-3, with D possibly being TRBD1 (5 bases). This CDR3 is built from 14 residues. Germline V gene sequence: CDR1 GTSNPN, CDR2 SVGIG (reference sequence). V lost 1 base and J 0 bases, leaving 7 bases between the germline ends. CDR3 DNA sequence: TGTGCCTGGAGTGGGGACTCCTCTGGAAACACCATATATTTT. Protein sequence: CAWSGDSSGNTIYF.

The chain uses TRBV5-6 and TRBJ2-3; D is unresolved. This CDR3 spans 15 amino acids. V lost 8 bases to trimming and J lost 0 bases, with 16 bases between them. Germline V CDR1 and CDR2: SGHDT, YYEEEE. In DNA, the CDR3 is TGTGCCAGTAGTTGGGCAGAACCAAGCACAGATACGCAGTATTTT. Encoded protein: CASSWAEPSTDTQYF.

On this clone itself: Different DNA sequences within this sample yield the same CDR3. This chain connects TRBV28 to TRBJ1-3; tentatively, D is TRBD1 (5 bases). The V end was cut by 8 bases, the J end by 8 bases, with 19 bases between. The CDR3 runs 14 residues. The germline V gene has CDR1 MDHEN and CDR2 SYDVKM. The CDR3 here is CASLPGQGWHTIYF. The CDR3 DNA is TGTGCCAGCTTACCGGGGCAGGGATGGCACACCATATATTTT. Full variable domain (rest looked up from reference TRBV28 and TRBJ1-3): DVKVTQSSRYLVKRTGEKVFLECVQDMDHENMFWYRQDPGLGLRLIYFSYDVKMKEKGDIPEGYSVSREKKERFSLILESASTNQTSMYLCASLPGQGWHTIYFGEGSWLTVV.

J is TRBJ2-5 and V is TRBV11-2; D uncertain. Per germline, CDR1 SGHAT and CDR2 FQNNGV. The CDR3 consists of 14 residues. Trimming left V 1 base short and J 5 bases short, with 11 bases between. This chain's CDR3 is CASSLGFLGETQYF. The CDR3 DNA reads as TGTGCCAGCAGCTTAGGGTTCCTAGGGGAGACCCAGTACTTC.

CDR3 sequence: CASTPSYEQYF. The CDR3 DNA follows: TGTGCCAGCACTCCCTCCTACGAGCAGTACTTC. V usage is TRBV7-9 and J usage is TRBJ2-5, with D uncertain. Near its end, the DNA agrees better with TRBJ2-7, so the J call may be wrong. Germline V gene data show CDR1 as SEHNR and CDR2 as FQNEAQ (reference sequence). The CDR3 extends over 11 amino acids.

The chain links TRBV27 to TRBJ2-6; 7 bases map to TRBD2. The V and J ends lost 7 bases and 3 bases, in that order; junction bases with no gene match: 12. The CDR3 extends over 17 amino acids. Germline CDR1 reads MNHEY; CDR2 reads SMNVEV (reference sequence). CDR3 nucleotides: TGTGCCAGCACCCTTCAAGGGAGGGCGGATGGGGCCAACGTCCTGACTTTC. It translates to CASTLQGRADGANVLTF.

The chain has TRBV28 and TRBJ1-1, with 8 bases matching TRBD1. CDR1 is MDHEN and CDR2 is SYDVKM in the germline V gene. CDR3 length equals 14 residues. Trimming took 10 bases from V and 2 from J; bases not matched to a gene: 9. Here the CDR3 DNA reads TGTGCCACCACATCCGGGACAGGAAACACTGAAGCTTTCTTT. The encoded protein is CATTSGTGNTEAFF.

This chain joins TRBV6-4 and TRBJ1-6; 11 bases align to TRBD1. Per the germline V gene, CDR1 is MRHNA and CDR2 is SNTAGT. This CDR3 has 17 residues. J was trimmed by 1 base and V by 5 bases; bases with no gene match: 4. The CDR3 DNA reads as TGTGCCAGCAGTTCAGGACAGGGGGCGTCCTATAATTCACCCCTCCACTTT. Its translation is CASSSGQGASYNSPLHF.

The chain is built from TRBV7-2 and TRBJ1-1; tentative D call: TRBD1 (5 bases). The CDR3 contains 14 residues. V was cut by 2 bases and J by 0 bases, with 7 bases left in between. Germline V gene data show CDR1 as SGHTA and CDR2 as FQGNSA. Here the CDR3 reads CASSLWGVNTEAFF. CDR3 bases: TGTGCCAGCAGCTTATGGGGGGTGAACACTGAAGCTTTCTTT.

The gene calls are TRBV6-5 and TRBJ1-1, with D perhaps TRBD1 (6 bases). The V gene lost 6 bases and the J gene lost 5 bases, with 13 bases spanning the gap. In germline, CDR1 is MNHEY, CDR2 SVGAGI. The CDR3 runs 13 residues. CDR3 nucleotide sequence: TGTGCCAGCAGACACAGGGAAGGGACTGAAGCTTTCTTT. Its translation: CASRHREGTEAFF.

The chain recombines TRBV6-1 with TRBJ2-2; 9 nucleotides agree with TRBD1. Unmatched junction bases numbered 7, after V lost 4 bases and J lost 4 bases. Germline V gene sequence: CDR1 MNHNS, CDR2 SASEGT. CDR3 size: 16 residues. CDR3 sequence (DNA): TGTGCCAGCAGTGTCTCACAGGGGGCGCGCACCGGGGAGCTGTTTTTT. Protein sequence: CASSVSQGARTGELFF.

This chain joins TRBV28 and TRBJ1-5; D uncertain. Germline lookup yields CDR1 MDHEN and CDR2 SYDVKM. Trimming shortened V by 7 bases and J by 0 bases, and 16 bases separated the two germline ends. The CDR3 has 16 residues. The CDR3 loop is CASTRSWRDSNQPQHF. The CDR3 DNA reads as TGTGCCAGCACCCGGTCGTGGAGGGATAGCAATCAGCCCCAGCATTTT.

CDR3 in DNA: TGTGCCAGCAGCTTTCGGAAGAACACTGAAGCTTTCTTT. Protein: CASSFRKNTEAFF. The chain couples TRBV7-2 to TRBJ1-1; D is unresolved. The CDR3 totals 13 residues. Germline values: CDR1 SGHTA, CDR2 FQGNSA. V was shortened by 3 bases and J by 1 base, with 6 bases between the two germline ends.

The chain uses TRBV7-9 and TRBJ2-7; either TRBD1 or TRBD2 may supply D (5 bases each). The V gene lost 5 bases and the J gene lost 2 bases, with 10 bases spanning the gap. The germline V gene encodes CDR1 SEHNR and CDR2 FQNEAQ (reference sequence). This CDR3 comprises 13 residues. The CDR3 nucleotides are TGTGCCAGCAGCCCGGGACCTCCCTACGAGCAGTACTTC. This encodes CASSPGPPYEQYF.

The CDR3 nucleotides read TGTGCCAGCAGCTTGGGGGGGCGCGGCTATGGCTACACCTTC. Translating it yields CASSLGGRGYGYTF. This chain connects TRBV5-4 to TRBJ1-2; TRBD1 is a possible D gene (6 bases). From germline, CDR1 is SGHNT and CDR2 YYREEE (reference sequence). The CDR3 has 14 amino acids. V gave up 0 bases and J gave up 4 bases, with 10 bases separating them.

The chain recombines TRBV6-5 with TRBJ1-2, with D perhaps matching TRBD1 (5 bases). Germline CDR1 is MNHEY and CDR2 is SVGAGI. Between the trimmed V and J ends, which lost 2 bases and 4 bases, there was a span of 14 bases. The CDR3 runs to 15 residues. The CDR3 sequence is CASSYEEGRVYGYTF. CDR3 sequence (DNA): TGTGCCAGCAGTTACGAGGAAGGCAGGGTCTATGGCTACACCTTC.

This chain joins TRBV18 and TRBJ2-2; 9 positions agree with TRBD1. CDR3 length equals 17 residues. Germline values: CDR1 KGHSH, CDR2 LQKENI. J lost 4 bases, V lost 6 bases, and 12 bases had no gene match. CDR3 loop: CASSASRDRASTGELFF. In nucleotides, the CDR3 is TGTGCCAGCTCGGCTTCCCGGGACAGGGCTTCCACCGGGGAGCTGTTTTTT.

The chain couples TRBV5-1 to TRBJ2-1, with D possibly TRBD2 on 6 matching bases. V was pared by 3 bases and J by 8 bases, with 18 bases between. Germline V gene data show CDR1 as SGHRS and CDR2 as YFSETQ. CDR3 size: 15 residues. The CDR3 sequence: CASSSGDSFGHEQFF. The CDR3 DNA is TGCGCCAGCAGCTCGGGGGACTCCTTTGGTCATGAGCAGTTCTTC.

V gene TRBV5-1 combines with J gene TRBJ2-7; D remains unclear. CDR3 length: 11 residues. The germline V gene has CDR1 SGHRS and CDR2 YFSETQ. The germline V and J ends were trimmed by 3 bases and 4 bases, with 5 bases remaining between them. In nucleotides, the CDR3 is TGCGCCAGCAGCTCGCAGTACGAGCAGTACTTC. Translating it yields CASSSQYEQYF. Full variable domain (outside the CDR3, taken from reference TRBV5-1 and TRBJ2-7): KAGVTQTPRYLIKTRGQQVTLSCSPISGHRSVSWYQQTPGQGLQFLFEYFSETQRNKGNFPGRFSGRQFSNSRSEMNVSTLELGDSALYLCASSSQYEQYFGPGTRLTVT.

The chain combines TRBV7-3 with TRBJ2-3; D is undetermined. The V end was cut by 5 bases, the J end by 1 base, with 10 bases between. Germline lookup yields CDR1 SGHTA and CDR2 FQGTGA. The CDR3 has 14 amino acids. Written as DNA, the CDR3 is TGTGCCAGCAGCCAGACGGTCCGCACAGATACGCAGTATTTT. Amino acids: CASSQTVRTDTQYF.

The chain joins TRBV7-8 to TRBJ2-1; D gene uncertain. The germline V gene has CDR1 SGHVS and CDR2 FQNEAQ. The CDR3 is 15 residues long. Trimming pared 2 bases from V and 8 bases from J, leaving 16 bases between. CDR3 DNA: TGTGCCAGCAGCTTATCAAGCGCCGCGGTCGATGAGCAGTTCTTC. Protein sequence: CASSLSSAAVDEQFF.

The chain combines TRBV28 with TRBJ1-4; no firm D call. The V gene lost 6 bases and the J gene lost 5 bases, with 10 bases spanning the gap. The germline CDR1 and CDR2 sequences are MDHEN and SYDVKM. The CDR3 extends over 13 amino acids. CDR3 nucleotide sequence: TGTGCCAGCAGCTCCGGGTCGAATGAAAAACTGTTTTTT. Amino acid sequence: CASSSGSNEKLFF.

V is TRBV7-2 and J is TRBJ1-5; D call uncertain. The CDR3 length is 16 residues. V lost 1 base and J lost 3, with 13 bases in between. CDR1 SGHTA and CDR2 FQGNSA come from the germline V gene. Here the CDR3 reads CASSLETGRPNQPQHF. The CDR3 nucleotides read TGTGCCAGCAGCTTAGAGACCGGGAGGCCCAATCAGCCCCAGCATTTT.

This clone was detected once. V usage is TRBV11-2 and J usage is TRBJ2-1; TRBD2 matches 9 bases. The CDR3 contains 16 residues. With 0 bases clipped from V and 13 bases from J, the junction kept 13 bases outside the gene matches. Germline V gene sequence: CDR1 SGHAT, CDR2 FQNNGV. The CDR3, as DNA: TGTGCCAGCAGCTTAGATCTCCCCGGGCGGGAGGGCTCCCAGTTCTTC. Its translation: CASSLDLPGREGSQFF. Full variable domain (outside the CDR3, taken from reference TRBV11-2 and TRBJ2-1): EAGVAQSPRYKIIEKRQSVAFWCNPISGHATLYWYQQILGQGPKLLIQFQNNGVVDDSQLPKDRFSAERLKGVDSTLKIQPAKLEDSAVYLCASSLDLPGREGSQFFGPGTRLTVL.

V usage is TRBV5-1 and J usage is TRBJ2-1, with TRBD2 matching 15 bases. Germline trimming cut 5 bases from V and 6 bases from J; bases unmatched to any gene: 9. This CDR3 contains 17 residues. From germline, CDR1 is SGHRS and CDR2 YFSETQ. The CDR3 DNA reads as TGCGCCAGCAGTAGGACTAGCGGGAGGGTTCTTGGCAATGAGCAGTTCTTC. Amino acids: CASSRTSGRVLGNEQFF. Using reference TRBV5-1 and TRBJ2-1 for the parts outside the CDR3, the full variable domain is KAGVTQTPRYLIKTRGQQVTLSCSPISGHRSVSWYQQTPGQGLQFLFEYFSETQRNKGNFPGRFSGRQFSNSRSEMNVSTLELGDSALYLCASSRTSGRVLGNEQFFGPGTRLTVL.

J is TRBJ2-5 and V is TRBV19; weak D call: TRBD1 (6 bases). Trimming took off 8 bases at V and 4 bases at J, with 11 bases between the two ends. CDR1 is LNHDA and CDR2 is SQIVND in the germline V gene (reference sequence). The CDR3 runs to 12 residues. The CDR3 loop reads CASRQAGETQYF. The CDR3 DNA reads as TGTGCCAGTCGACAGGCGGGAGAGACCCAGTACTTC.

CDR3 region: CSASGGEQFF. The CDR3 DNA sequence: TGCAGTGCTTCTGGGGGGGAGCAGTTCTTC. V and J are TRBV20-1 and TRBJ2-1; tentative D call: TRBD2 (6 bases). This CDR3 has 10 amino acids. With 5 bases removed from V and 10 bases from J, the gap between germline ends came to 9 bases. Looked up from germline, CDR1 is DFQATT and CDR2 is SNEGSKA (reference sequence).

This clone appeared a single time. This chain joins TRBV7-2 and TRBJ1-2, with D uncertain. V lost 5 bases to trimming and J lost 4 bases, with 11 bases between them. The V gene's germline CDR1 is SGHTA and CDR2 FQGNSA. The CDR3 spans 13 residues. The CDR3 region is CASSVGEGYGYTF. CDR3 in DNA: TGTGCCAGCAGCGTAGGAGAGGGCTATGGCTACACCTTC.

The genes are TRBV18 and TRBJ2-5, with 8 bases identical to TRBD1. V was pared by 5 bases and J by 4 bases, with 3 bases of the junction left unmatched. CDR1 and CDR2 from the germline V gene are KGHSH and LQKENI. The CDR3 loop spans 13 amino acids. The CDR3 spells CASSRQGTETQYF. The DNA of the CDR3 is TGTGCCAGCTCAAGACAGGGGACAGAGACCCAGTACTTC.